The T cell receptor (beta chain) under discussion was sequenced for a study of graft-versus-host responses after intestinal transplantation. Study-level background: Anti-thymocyte globulin was used for induction in all recipients, who then took tacrolimus and steroids for approximately 3 years. Study results and limitations: Declining HvG levels early post-transplant were linked to peak circulating GvH clone levels. Those patients showing graft-donor T cell macrochimerism displayed high graft-versus-host to host-versus-graft clonal ratios in allografts. GvH clonotypes were identified within recipient marrow, with a subset emerging first in ileum or blood.

Clones were sequenced by immunoSEQ multiplex PCR, and TCRdb holds only the in-frame ones, with some missing. The repertoire holds fewer than 90,000 clones, with approximately 94% as singletons. The V gene's germline CDR1 is SGDLS and CDR2 YYNGEE. Trimming removed 0 bases from V and 0 bases from J, with 24 bases in between. The CDR3 totals 21 residues. Regarding this clone: Its antigen remains unknown.

The sequence derives from a human donor who was the organ donor for an intestinal transplant. V is TRBV9 and J is TRBJ1-4, with D perhaps TRBD1 (6 bases). The source was unstimulated CD4+ T cells sorted from spleen or lymph node cells, collected before transplant. The CDR3 here is CASSVVPQGFLSGATNEKLFF. DNA of the CDR3: TGTGCCAGCAGCGTAGTTCCGCAGGGGTTCCTGAGTGGGGCAACTAATGAAAAACTGTTTTTT.